This section outlines one T cell receptor beta chain sequence together with its context. The antigen remains unidentified. The CDR3 totals 16 residues. Germline loops: CDR1 SGHTS, CDR2 YDEGEE. V gave up 2 bases and J gave up 4 bases, with 18 bases separating them. TCR beta CDR3 regions were amplified from RNA. Initially, a first-round RT-PCR of the TCR CDR3 employed the HTBI primer set. From the multiplex PCR reads, TCRdb called clonotypes with MiXCR, one entry per CDR3 protein. Among around 620,000 distinct CDR3 sequences, 15% to 20% were seen once, and the ten largest hold less than 4.5%. These data come from a study of T cells in Graves' hyperthyroidism and ophthalmopathy. Findings and caveats of the study: Ophthalmopathy stood apart from stable hyperthyroidism in a 13 V-J model.

Sequenced material: blood. The rearrangement uses TRBV5-8 and TRBJ2-5, with D possibly TRBD2 on 5 matching bases. The sequence derives from a woman in her twenties or thirties with Graves' hyperthyroidism. CDR3 coding DNA: TGTGCCAGCAGCTTTGGGGTGGGAGAAAACTCAGAGACCCAGTACTTC. Protein product: CASSFGVGENSETQYF. The full variable domain, with the rest looked up from reference TRBV5-8 and TRBJ2-5, is EAGVTQSPTHLIKTRGQQATLRCSPISGHTSVYWYQQALGLGLQFLLWYDEGEERNRGNFPPRFSGRQFPNYSSELNVNALELEDSALYLCASSFGVGENSETQYFGPGTRLLVL.